What follows are 21 T cell receptor beta chains derived from one specimen sequenced in a study of T cells after yellow fever vaccination. TCRdb used MiXCR to reprocess the 5' RACE reads, holding one entry per CDR3 protein. The sample has 130,000 or so distinct CDR3 sequences, around 15% seen once. The source was CD8+ T cells sorted from PBMCs, collected 5 days after the yellow fever booster vaccination. The receptor source for this set is a man aged 18 to 35 who received the YFV17D yellow fever vaccine.

The chain combines TRBV27 with TRBJ1-1, with D possibly being TRBD1 (6 bases). Germline V gene data show CDR1 as MNHEY and CDR2 as SMNVEV (reference sequence). This CDR3 is 13 amino acids long. V was trimmed by 8 bases and J by 1 base, leaving 11 bases between them. The CDR3: CASQTGWNTEAFF. CDR3 nucleotide sequence: TGTGCCAGCCAGACAGGATGGAACACTGAAGCTTTCTTT.

In this sample, this clonotype turned up a few times. The chain combines TRBV7-8 with TRBJ2-1, with D perhaps matching TRBD2 (6 bases). Trimming removed 6 bases from V and 0 bases from J, with 9 bases in between. The CDR3 sequence is 14 residues long. Germline lookup yields CDR1 SGHVS and CDR2 FQNEAQ. CDR3 residues: CASRRDNSYNEQFF. The CDR3 coding sequence is TGTGCCAGCAGGCGGGATAACTCCTACAATGAGCAGTTCTTC.

This clonotype has only a few counts. The J gene is TRBJ2-1, the V gene TRBV5-5, with 8 nucleotides matching TRBD2. Germline V gene sequence: CDR1 SGHKS, CDR2 YYEKEE (reference sequence). The CDR3 spans 15 residues. With 4 bases clipped from V and 7 bases from J, the junction kept 10 bases outside the gene matches. The CDR3 DNA reads TGTGCCAGCAGCCGCAGCGGGGGCTCAGGGAATGAGCAGTTCTTC. It yields the protein CASSRSGGSGNEQFF. The full variable domain, its missing parts supplied by reference TRBV5-5 and TRBJ2-1, is DAGVTQSPTHLIKTRGQQVTLRCSPISGHKSVSWYQQVLGQGPQFIFQYYEKEERGRGNFPDRFSARQFPNYSSELNVNALLLGDSALYLCASSRSGGSGNEQFFGPGTRLTVL.

V and J are TRBV29-1 and TRBJ1-1, with D perhaps TRBD1 (5 bases). The CDR3 contains 11 residues. The germline gives CDR1 SQVTM, CDR2 ANQGSEA. V was clipped by 7 bases and J by 4 bases, with 10 bases between them. CDR3 coding DNA: TGCAGCGCTGCCGACAGCACTGAAGCTTTCTTT. It encodes CSAADSTEAFF.

In this sample, this clonotype turned up many times. This chain uses TRBV7-9 with TRBJ2-7, with 7 bases aligning to TRBD1. The V and J ends lost 0 bases and 3 bases, in that order; junction bases with no gene match: 5. Per germline, CDR1 SEHNR and CDR2 FQNEAQ (reference sequence). The CDR3 consists of 15 residues. The chain's CDR3 is CASSLAGDSNYEQYV. The CDR3 DNA sequence: TGTGCCAGCAGCTTAGCCGGGGACAGCAACTACGAGCAGTACGTC.

This clonotype was seen many times. The chain couples TRBV7-6 to TRBJ2-3, with 7 bases lining up with TRBD2. This CDR3 has 15 amino acids. Germline CDR1 SGHVS, CDR2 FNYEAQ. V was pared by 5 bases and J by 7 bases, with 12 bases of the junction left unmatched. CDR3 sequence reads: CASSRAGPGRNTQYF. The CDR3 DNA reads as TGTGCCAGCAGCCGAGCGGGACCAGGGAGAAATACGCAGTATTTT.

Only a few counts were recorded for this clonotype. V is TRBV19 and J is TRBJ2-3, with D perhaps TRBD2 (5 bases). The CDR3 totals 15 residues. CDR1 LNHDA and CDR2 SQIVND come from the germline V gene (reference sequence). V gave up 9 bases and J gave up 4 bases, with 20 bases separating them. As DNA, the CDR3 is TGTGCCAGACTGCCGGGTCCTGCGGGCCCAGATACGCAGTATTTT. It specifies CARLPGPAGPDTQYF.

Only a few counts were recorded for this clonotype. The rearrangement uses TRBV7-9 and TRBJ2-2; weak D call: TRBD2 (6 bases). The CDR3 is made up of 16 amino acids. Looked up from germline, CDR1 is SEHNR and CDR2 is FQNEAQ (reference sequence). The V and J ends lost 4 bases and 5 bases respectively, with 17 bases between them. DNA of the CDR3: TGTGCCAGCAGCTCGCCCTGGCATCGGGGGACCGGGGAGCTGTTTTTT. It codes for CASSSPWHRGTGELFF. Full variable domain (rest looked up from reference TRBV7-9 and TRBJ2-2): DTGVSQNPRHKITKRGQNVTFRCDPISEHNRLYWYRQTLGQGPEFLTYFQNEAQLEKSRLLSDRFSAERPKGSFSTLEIQRTEQGDSAMYLCASSSPWHRGTGELFFGEGSRLTVL.

V and J are TRBV10-3 and TRBJ1-1; 7 bases are shared with TRBD1. This CDR3 is built from 14 residues. Germline CDR1 reads ENHRY; CDR2 reads SYGVKD. The trim removed 6 bases at V and 4 bases at J, leaving 8 bases unmatched. This CDR3 is CAISEGAPVTEAFF. The DNA for the CDR3 is TGTGCCATCAGCGAGGGGGCGCCGGTCACTGAAGCTTTCTTT.

This chain joins TRBV4-2 and TRBJ1-1; weak D call: TRBD1 (5 bases). This CDR3 spans 16 amino acids. Trimming removed 6 bases from V and 5 bases from J, with 22 bases in between. Per the germline V gene, CDR1 is LGHNA and CDR2 is YNFKEQ. This chain's CDR3 is CASSPRYRMGETEAFF. CDR3 bases: TGTGCCAGCAGTCCAAGATATAGGATGGGGGAAACTGAAGCTTTCTTT.

The chain uses TRBV6-5 and TRBJ2-3, with D uncertain. The V gene lost 6 bases and the J gene lost 0 bases, with 13 bases spanning the gap. This CDR3 has 15 residues. CDR1 is MNHEY and CDR2 is SVGAGI in the germline V gene. The CDR3: CASSIVAGSTDTQYF. CDR3 nucleotides: TGTGCCAGCAGCATCGTTGCCGGGAGCACAGATACGCAGTATTTT.

The chain recombines TRBV7-2 with TRBJ2-3, with D uncertain. V lost 8 bases and J lost 0, with 12 bases in between. In germline, CDR1 is SGHTA, CDR2 FQGNSA. The CDR3 runs to 14 residues. CDR3 DNA: TGTGCCAGCTCCAGCCCACAGAGCACAGATACGCAGTATTTT. Translating gives CASSSPQSTDTQYF.

The chain joins TRBV27 to TRBJ2-3; D tentatively fits TRBD1 or TRBD2 (7 bases each). The CDR3 sequence is 17 residues long. V lost 5 bases and J 0 bases, leaving 18 bases between the germline ends. CDR1 MNHEY and CDR2 SMNVEV come from the germline V gene (reference sequence). The CDR3 DNA reads TGTGCCAGCAGTACCCGGGGAGGGGGCTCTAGCACAGATACGCAGTATTTT. Translation: CASSTRGGGSSTDTQYF.

This clonotype was picked up a small number of times. V and J are TRBV6-5 and TRBJ1-2, with 8 positions matching TRBD1. Germline V gene lookup returns CDR1 MNHEY and CDR2 SVGAGI. This CDR3 is 13 amino acids long. V lost 2 bases and J lost 8; bases outside the gene matches: 4. The CDR3: CASSYRTGYGYTF. The CDR3 DNA sequence: TGTGCCAGCAGTTACAGGACAGGGTACGGCTACACCTTC.

This clonotype was seen a handful of times. This chain uses TRBV10-3 with TRBJ1-1, with D tentatively TRBD1 (5 bases). V was trimmed by 5 bases and J by 6 bases, leaving 10 bases between them. The CDR3 has 12 amino acids. CDR1 ENHRY and CDR2 SYGVKD come from the germline V gene. Here the CDR3 DNA reads TGTGCCATCAGTAGGGACGGCTCTGAAGCTTTCTTT. Its protein product is CAISRDGSEAFF.

The chain has TRBV20-1 and TRBJ1-5; 9 nucleotides align to TRBD1. The CDR3 has 18 amino acids. Germline CDR1 is DFQATT and CDR2 is SNEGSKA (reference sequence). Losses at the gene ends were 5 bases for V and 6 bases for J; bases not matched to a gene: 20. The chain's CDR3 is CSASGGDRVDVRLQPQHF. CDR3 sequence (DNA): TGCAGTGCTTCCGGGGGGGACAGGGTCGACGTAAGGCTTCAGCCCCAGCATTTT.

The chain joins TRBV7-9 to TRBJ2-1; either TRBD1 or TRBD2 may supply D (5 bases each). Germline-derived CDR1 and CDR2 are SEHNR and FQNEAQ (reference sequence). The CDR3 consists of 15 residues. V was pared by 5 bases and J by 4 bases, with 15 bases between. DNA of the CDR3: TGTGCCAGCAGCCCATTACGGGACGCATACAATGAGCAGTTCTTC. Its translation is CASSPLRDAYNEQFF.

In this sample, this clonotype turned up once. J is TRBJ2-1 and V is TRBV24-1, with D possibly matching TRBD1 (6 bases). The length of the CDR3 is 15 residues. Per the germline V gene, CDR1 is KGHDR and CDR2 is SFDVKD. Trimming cost V 2 bases and J 4 bases, with 11 bases left between them. CDR3 in amino acids: CATSDSMGAYNEQFF. The CDR3 nucleotides read TGTGCCACCAGTGATTCCATGGGGGCTTACAATGAGCAGTTCTTC.

This clonotype has just a few counts. The chain links TRBV4-1 to TRBJ1-1; TRBD1 is a possible D gene (5 bases). The V and J ends lost 4 bases and 4 bases respectively, with 16 bases between them. Germline V gene sequence: CDR1 MGHRA, CDR2 YSYEKL. This CDR3 region has 15 residues. CDR3 amino acids: CASSRIANGATEAFF. CDR3 bases: TGCGCCAGCAGCCGGATCGCGAATGGGGCCACTGAAGCTTTCTTT.

V usage is TRBV9 and J usage is TRBJ2-7; a possible D gene is TRBD1 (5 bases). V was pared by 4 bases and J by 0 bases, with 17 bases between. The CDR3 runs 16 residues. From germline, CDR1 is SGDLS and CDR2 YYNGEE. CDR3 coding DNA: TGTGCCAGCAGCTCATCCAGTGGGGCCAGCTCCTACGAGCAGTACTTC. Its translation is CASSSSSGASSYEQYF.

The rearrangement links TRBV6-2 or TRBV6-3 to TRBJ2-7, with 10 bases matching TRBD1. CDR3 length equals 14 residues. Germline trimming cut 7 bases from V and 6 bases from J; bases unmatched to any gene: 9. Germline V lookup: CDR1 MNHEY, CDR2 SVGEGT. Written as DNA, the CDR3 is TGTGCCAGCACTATCAGCGGGACAGGGGTCGAGCAGTACGTC. This sequence encodes CASTISGTGVEQYV.